This T cell receptor (beta chain) derives from a study of blood T cell repertoires in COVID-19 (dated by TCRdb to about 2020). For the wider study: Collaborator samples came from the United States, Italy and Spain and covered acute and convalescent phases of COVID-19. The samples were drawn from the first 160 participants of the ongoing ImmuneRACE study and from 1,254 subjects provided by 6 global collaborators. Nearly every sample came with metadata listing a de-identified subject ID, COVID-19 status, age in years and sex. The dataset comprised deeply sampled blood TCRbeta repertoires from subjects exposed to, actively infected with, or recovered from COVID-19. The repertoires were released in a freely available public database intended as a resource for research on the immune response to SARS-CoV-2. Where available, HLA class I and class II types were obtained from metadata supplied by the sample provider rather than from assay-based typing. The material from the prospective study consisted of cDNA or gDNA derived from T cells, B-cell-depleted T cells, or PBMCs.

The investigation overall reported the following: Clinical and demographic metadata were provided uncurated, with the amount varying by source and participant.

On this clone itself: The antigen it recognizes is unknown. No base qualities exist here, and no much larger clone lies one base off it.

The junction shows trimming of 6 bases on V and 8 bases on J, plus 14 bases between the germline ends. Including the terminal cysteine and phenylalanine, the CDR3 comprises 13 residues. Only the CDR3 region is kept as DNA, spanning 39 bases read in frame from base 1. The germline V gene specifies SGHTA as CDR1 and FQGNSA as CDR2. The immunoSEQ Assay, a bias-controlled multiplex PCR, was used to amplify TCRbeta CDR3 regions from genomic DNA. The study's processing was this. The number of nucleated cells in each sample was estimated by amplification of reference gene primers within the assay. To quantify the absolute abundance of each unique TCRbeta CDR3 rearrangement, sequence reads were collapsed and filtered. For each sample, productive Simpson clonality was calculated as the square root of Simpson's diversity index across productive rearrangements. TCRdb's version of the immuneACCESS table is confined to in-frame rearrangements and falls short of the full clone set. An unresolved V gene accounts for under half of the shortfall where checked; the remainder is of unknown origin. V, J and clone size reflect that table, while D and trimming were determined from the DNA. The sample yields 250,000 to 350,000 clones; over 75% were counted once. The ten largest clones take up around 13% of the sample.

Each collaborating institution followed its own protocols to collect whole blood in K2EDTA tubes. Collaborator samples were shipped for TCRbeta analysis as frozen whole blood, isolated PBMCs, or DNA extracted from either sample type. The specimen sequenced was peripheral blood. The receptor comes from a woman aged 60 to 75 with acute or convalescent COVID-19. Rearrangement joined TRBV7-2 to TRBJ2-1; 5 matching bases give a weak D call of TRBD2. Here is the DNA: TGTGCCAGCAGTCCAACTAGTTACGATGAGCAGTTCTTC. This yields the protein CASSPTSYDEQFF.